A single T cell receptor (beta chain) is shown here with its context. This clonotype was observed a handful of times. The antigen it recognizes is unknown. Qualities for individual bases were not recorded, and no much larger clone is one base off. The receptor library was made with 5' RACE. The instrument was an Illumina HiSeq 2500. A second PCR of roughly 6 to 11 cycles was run with a J-beta primer mix and a sample-barcoded 5' primer. A template-switch 5' adaptor carrying 12 random nucleotides introduced a unique molecular identifier onto each TCR beta cDNA molecule. Each sample yielded at least 2.5 million CDR3-containing paired-end reads. All of the RNA was converted into first-strand cDNA using the Mint cDNA synthesis kit, with a TRBC-specific oligonucleotide serving as the primer. Following uracil-DNA glycosylase treatment, a first 18-cycle PCR with universal primers M1SS and BC2_uni_R was performed on all cDNA. Per the original workflow: For normalization, 1 million high-quality reads were randomly selected from each sample, with every read carrying a distinct molecular identifier. Reads with shared molecular identifiers were discarded instead of being binned into consensus sequences. CDR3 identification, clonotype clustering and error correction used MiTCR with a Q25 quality threshold and the strictest error-elimination algorithm. Lower-bound total TCR beta diversity was estimated with a nonparametric unseen species model using Euler transformation. Clones were called with MiXCR by TCRdb after fastp trimmed the public reads at Q25, and only in-frame beta chains were retained. Identical CDR3 protein sequences are pooled into one entry, listed with their most common genes and DNA. Here the V and J calls rest on TCRdb's processing, not on the authors' analysis. This sample is represented by about 1,600,000 distinct CDR3 sequences; about 40% of them were singletons. Roughly 7.9% of the sample is in the top ten clones.

This sample was included in a study of blood T cells in healthy people across ages (dated by TCRdb to between 2015 and 2016). Concerning the study at large: Template switching captured roughly one uniquely barcoded TCR beta cDNA molecule per two T cells in model experiments. Using deep sequencing normalized with unique cDNA molecular identifiers, the study measured how TCR beta repertoire diversity changes with age. Donors were grouped into four age groups: young (average roughly 17 years), middle-aged (39), aged (around 62) and long-lived (approximately 78). Donors of different ages were randomly distributed across sequencing lanes to avoid experimental bias. Two additional independent replicas of 1 million unique cDNA reads from the same blood draw were analyzed for two donors (one aged 18 to 30 and one aged 80 or older). General study outcomes and caveats: As age increased, observed TCR beta diversity per million T cells dropped in a roughly linear way, and a significant reduction was already evident by age 40. The CMV infection status of donors was not known, potentially confounding age-related changes in expanded clonotypes. Total diversity estimates from one million sequenced T cells were considered lower bounds and underestimates. Compared with the aged group, the long-lived group had more naive CD4+ T cells, fewer expanded clones and increased TCR diversity, a pattern suggesting age selection. The percentage of naive T cells measured by flow cytometry correlated strongly with observed TCR beta diversity. Since profiling was done on bulk unsorted PBMCs, naive and antigen-experienced compartments could not be conclusively compared.

The donors were roughly 39 Caucasian individuals from Russia, aged 6 to 90 years, who were systemically healthy. Roughly 9 milliliters of peripheral blood were drawn from each donor into EDTA-treated Vacutainer tubes. Ficoll-Paque density-gradient centrifugation was used to isolate PBMCs, with at least 6.5 million per sample. Total RNA was extracted from PBMCs with Trizol reagent, with at least 5.5 micrograms obtained per sample. Naive CD45RAhigh/CD27high T cell percentages were measured by flow cytometry on a PBMC aliquot from every donor. This TCR derives from a woman aged 18-35 years in good health. Sequencing was performed on blood.

The CDR3 amino acid sequence is: CASSYGAPDYNEQFF. The DNA sequence is given as TGTGCCAGCAGTTACGGGGCACCTGACTACAATGAGCAGTTCTTC. The sequence is built from TRBV6-5 and TRBJ2-1; the D gene is perhaps TRBD1, from 5 matching bases. Cut back by 2 bases and 3 bases, the V and J ends lie 11 bases apart. The germline V gene sets CDR1 to MNHEY and CDR2 to SVGAGI. The CDR3, cysteine through phenylalanine, is 15 amino acids long. The DNA shown is the 45-base CDR3, in frame from base 1.